The 24 T cell receptor beta chains in this list originate from one sample, sequenced in a study of shared clonotypes between healthy human individuals. The method was immunoSEQ multiplex PCR; TCRdb's version includes in-frame clones alone and lacks a portion of them. Of millions of clones listed, approximately 95% are singletons. The naive CD8 population came from CD45RO-negative cells selected for CCR7, without terminally differentiated effector memory CD45RA+ cells. The specimen was naive CD8+ T cells sorted from blood. Source of these receptors: a man between 18 and 29 years old in good health.

The chain links TRBV7-9 to TRBJ2-5, with D unclear. In germline, CDR1 is SEHNR, CDR2 FQNEAQ (reference sequence). V lost 5 bases, J lost 5 bases, and 12 bases lay in between. The CDR3 runs 13 residues. In nucleotides, the CDR3 is TGTGCCAGCAGCGAGCGTGGAACGGAGACCCAGTACTTC. Protein sequence: CASSERGTETQYF.

This chain uses TRBV7-9 with TRBJ2-7; possibly TRBD1 for D (5 bases). This CDR3 is 16 amino acids long. V lost 1 base and J 2 bases, leaving 15 bases between the germline ends. CDR1 and CDR2 from the germline V gene are SEHNR and FQNEAQ (reference sequence). The CDR3 spells CASSLVVPDITYEQYF. In DNA, the CDR3 is TGTGCCAGCAGCTTAGTGGTTCCGGACATCACCTACGAGCAGTACTTC.

The CDR3 region is CSVEGQGIFYGYTF. The CDR3 region has the DNA TGCAGCGTTGAAGGACAGGGCATCTTCTATGGCTACACCTTC. This sequence joins TRBV29-1 and TRBJ1-2; 7 bases agree with TRBD1. The CDR3 runs to 14 residues. J was trimmed by 4 bases and V by 1 base; bases with no gene match: 6. Germline V lookup: CDR1 SQVTM, CDR2 ANQGSEA.

The V call is TRBV5-8, the J call TRBJ1-2, with D unresolved. The CDR3 is 12 amino acids. Germline values: CDR1 SGHTS, CDR2 YDEGEE. Trimming took off 4 bases at V and 3 bases at J, with 7 bases between the two ends. CDR3 bases: TGTGCCAGCAGCCTTAGGGACTATGGCTACACCTTC. It specifies CASSLRDYGYTF.

Points on this clone: Within the sample, other DNA sequences also encode this same CDR3. CDR3: CATSGGLTDTQYF. The CDR3 region has the DNA TGTGCCACCAGCGGAGGACTGACAGATACGCAGTATTTT. The rearrangement links TRBV15 to TRBJ2-3; perhaps TRBD2 as D (5 bases). CDR3 length: 13 amino acids. V dropped 5 bases and J dropped 3 bases, with 9 bases sitting between them. Per the germline V gene, CDR1 is LNHNV and CDR2 is YYDKDF (reference sequence).

The chain recombines TRBV7-2 with TRBJ2-7; no definite D call. The CDR3 has 13 residues. CDR1 and CDR2 (germline): SGHTA, FQGNSA. Trimming removed 8 bases from V and 4 bases from J, with 15 bases in between. CDR3 coding DNA: TGTGCCAGCGCGACTTACCTCGGGTACGAGCAGTACTTC. Protein: CASATYLGYEQYF.

Here the CDR3 reads CASSLGSVGGLFF. CDR3 nucleotide sequence: TGCGCCAGCAGCTTGGGCTCCGTGGGAGGGCTGTTTTTT. This chain uses TRBV5-1 with TRBJ2-2, with TRBD2 as a possible D gene (6 bases). V gave up 0 bases and J gave up 13 bases, with 13 bases separating them. CDR1 and CDR2 (germline): SGHRS, YFSETQ. The CDR3 is made up of 13 amino acids.

This chain joins TRBV5-6 and TRBJ1-4; D not resolved. Germline CDR1 and CDR2: SGHDT and YYEEEE. The V end was cut by 0 bases, the J end by 11 bases, with 8 bases between. CDR3 length: 12 residues. CDR3 coding DNA: TGTGCCAGCAGCTTGGGCCTGGGGAAACTGTTTTTT. Translated, it gives CASSLGLGKLFF.

The chain combines TRBV14 with TRBJ2-7; TRBD2 is a possible D gene (6 bases). Germline CDR1 SGHDN, CDR2 FVKESK. The CDR3 loop spans 16 amino acids. Trimming removed 4 bases from V and 4 bases from J, with 20 bases in between. CDR3 protein: CASSRPLGGILYEQYF. In nucleotides, the CDR3 is TGTGCCAGCAGCCGCCCCCTTGGGGGGATATTGTACGAGCAGTACTTC.

This clone was found once. In the same sample, other DNA sequences code for this CDR3. The chain is built from TRBV5-4 and TRBJ2-7; D gene unclear. This CDR3 has 14 amino acids. Trimming shortened V by 0 bases and J by 0 bases, and 7 bases separated the two germline ends. From germline, CDR1 is SGHNT and CDR2 YYREEE (reference sequence). In DNA form, the CDR3 reads TGTGCCAGCAGCTTGGGGGTAAGCTCCTACGAGCAGTACTTC. It is translated as CASSLGVSSYEQYF.

The chain joins TRBV28 to TRBJ1-6; 7 bases line up with TRBD1. CDR1 and CDR2 (germline): MDHEN, SYDVKM. This CDR3 has 13 amino acids. Germline trimming cut 6 bases from V and 7 bases from J; bases unmatched to any gene: 3. In nucleotides, the CDR3 is TGTGCCAGCAGGAGGGACAGAAATTCACCCCTCCACTTT. Translating it yields CASRRDRNSPLHF.

The rearrangement joins TRBV4-1 to TRBJ2-2; no reliable D call. V was clipped by 4 bases and J by 5 bases, with 14 bases between them. Germline V CDR1 and CDR2: MGHRA, YSYEKL. There are 15 residues in the CDR3. CDR3 nucleotides: TGCGCCAGCAGCCTCGCTGGAACTCAGACCGGGGAGCTGTTTTTT. Translating it yields CASSLAGTQTGELFF.

This chain connects TRBV4-1 to TRBJ2-1; TRBD2 might be the D (6 bases). The CDR3 consists of 15 residues. CDR1 and CDR2 (germline): MGHRA, YSYEKL. V was shortened by 4 bases and J by 9 bases, with 19 bases between the two germline ends. The DNA of the CDR3 is TGCGCCAGCAGCCTTGAAAGGAGGGCGGAGGGTGAGCAGTTCTTC. It codes for CASSLERRAEGEQFF.

This clone was picked up one time. The chain links TRBV6-1 to TRBJ1-5; D is ambiguous. Germline V gives CDR1 MNHNS, CDR2 SASEGT. V lost 0 bases and J lost 7, with 13 bases in between. CDR3 length: 15 amino acids. DNA for the CDR3: TGTGCCAGCAGTGAAGCACGTGGGGTGGCCCAGCCCCAGCATTTT. Translating it yields CASSEARGVAQPQHF.

The genes are TRBV7-9 and TRBJ2-2, with no clear D. Germline loops: CDR1 SEHNR, CDR2 FQNEAQ (reference sequence). This CDR3 is built from 12 residues. The V end was cut by 7 bases, the J end by 3 bases, with 6 bases between. The CDR3 DNA sequence: TGTGCCAGCACGCCTGACACCGGGGAGCTGTTTTTT. Translation: CASTPDTGELFF.

The table lists this clone with a count of one. The V call is TRBV19, the J call TRBJ2-3, with 7 bases lining up with TRBD1. The trim removed 5 bases at V and 0 bases at J, leaving 11 bases unmatched. CDR3 length: 17 residues. Germline loops: CDR1 LNHDA, CDR2 SQIVND (reference sequence). CDR3 coding DNA: TGTGCCAGTAGTTCACTTGGGCAGGGGGACAGCACAGATACGCAGTATTTT. Protein product: CASSSLGQGDSTDTQYF.

This clone appeared once. This rearrangement joins TRBV7-9 to TRBJ2-1, with 7 bases identical to TRBD2. The CDR3 extends over 16 amino acids. Trimming took 5 bases from V and 8 from J; bases not matched to a gene: 15. The germline V gene has CDR1 SEHNR and CDR2 FQNEAQ (reference sequence). The CDR3 reads CASSLVVSGYGDEQFF. CDR3 bases: TGTGCCAGCAGCCTGGTGGTTAGCGGGTACGGAGATGAGCAGTTCTTC. The whole variable domain, filled in from reference TRBV7-9 and TRBJ2-1, reads DTGVSQNPRHKITKRGQNVTFRCDPISEHNRLYWYRQTLGQGPEFLTYFQNEAQLEKSRLLSDRFSAERPKGSFSTLEIQRTEQGDSAMYLCASSLVVSGYGDEQFFGPGTRLTVL.

The rearrangement joins TRBV7-9 to TRBJ1-1; no firm D call. From germline, CDR1 is SEHNR and CDR2 FQNEAQ (reference sequence). V shed 1 base and J shed 11 bases, with 11 bases lying between them. This CDR3 has 12 residues. The CDR3 nucleotides read TGTGCCAGCAGCTTAGGCCTGGCCGGGGCTTTCTTT. Amino acids: CASSLGLAGAFF. The full variable domain, completed using reference TRBV7-9 and TRBJ1-1, is DTGVSQNPRHKITKRGQNVTFRCDPISEHNRLYWYRQTLGQGPEFLTYFQNEAQLEKSRLLSDRFSAERPKGSFSTLEIQRTEQGDSAMYLCASSLGLAGAFFGQGTRLTVV.

The gene calls are TRBV16 and TRBJ2-7, with D possibly TRBD1 on 5 matching bases. Germline loops: CDR1 KGHSY, CDR2 FQNENV. This CDR3 region has 13 residues. V shed 5 bases and J shed 11 bases, with 19 bases lying between them. CDR3 sequence (DNA): TGTGCCAGCAGCGCTACCGGACAACCTAGGGAGTACTTC. Encoded protein: CASSATGQPREYF.

The chain employs TRBV27 and TRBJ1-4; D unclear. Trimming removed 1 base from V and 6 bases from J, with 12 bases in between. The CDR3 is 15 amino acids. Germline V gene sequence: CDR1 MNHEY, CDR2 SMNVEV (reference sequence). CDR3 sequence reads: CASSLLGGRDEKLFF. As DNA, the CDR3 is TGTGCCAGCAGTTTATTGGGAGGCCGAGATGAAAAACTGTTTTTT.

The chain employs TRBV9 and TRBJ2-3; D possibly corresponds to TRBD1 (6 bases). Germline CDR1 SGDLS, CDR2 YYNGEE. V gave up 0 bases and J gave up 2 bases, with 13 bases separating them. CDR3 length equals 16 residues. CDR3 sequence: CASSVEGTPFTDTQYF. The CDR3 region has the DNA TGTGCCAGCAGCGTAGAAGGGACACCCTTCACAGATACGCAGTATTTT.

This chain links TRBV29-1 with TRBJ2-2, with D possibly called TRBD1 or TRBD2 (6 bases each). CDR1 and CDR2 (germline): SQVTM, ANQGSEA. V lost 0 bases and J 6 bases, leaving 14 bases between the germline ends. This CDR3 is 15 amino acids long. As DNA, the CDR3 is TGCAGCGTTGAAGATCACCCAGGGGAGGCCGGGGAGCTGTTTTTT. It encodes CSVEDHPGEAGELFF.

The genes are TRBV4-1 and TRBJ2-1, with D perhaps TRBD1 (7 bases). V gave up 2 bases and J gave up 10 bases, with 15 bases separating them. CDR1 and CDR2 (germline): MGHRA, YSYEKL. This CDR3 contains 14 residues. The CDR3 loop reads CASSQLTGAGEQFF. CDR3 bases: TGCGCCAGCAGCCAATTAACAGGGGCGGGGGAGCAGTTCTTC.

The chain recombines TRBV4-1 with TRBJ2-1; 7 nucleotides agree with TRBD1. The CDR3 sequence is 14 residues long. Unmatched junction bases numbered 7, after V lost 5 bases and J lost 6 bases. CDR1 is MGHRA, CDR2 YSYEKL, per germline. Written as DNA, the CDR3 is TGCGCCAGCAGCGGGGACGCAGGGGGCAATGAGCAGTTCTTC. Protein sequence: CASSGDAGGNEQFF.